A selection of T cell receptor beta chains follows, all from one sample in a study of cytomegalovirus exposure and HLA in healthy donors. Data came from immunoSEQ multiplex PCR; TCRdb stores just in-frame clones and leaves some out. The sample shows roughly 180,000 clones, 85% of them seen only once. Sequencing was done on a sample of PBMCs. The receptor source for this set is a boy aged 2 to 10 in good health and CMV-seronegative. Both conserved end residues are part of each CDR3. Each record gives: J gene, D gene, clone size, V gene, CDR3 protein, CDR3 DNA. The D gene is left open where the match is weak. A clone size is listed for some rows: how often the clone was seen (once, few, many), or a class if it is expanded.

j_gene: TRBJ1-1; d_gene: TRBD1; abundance: few; v_gene: TRBV7-9; CDR3aa: CASSYRGTEAFF; CDR3nt: TGTGCCAGCAGCTACAGGGGGACTGAAGCTTTCTTT
j_gene: TRBJ1-2; d_gene: NA; abundance: few; v_gene: TRBV30; CDR3aa: CAIREGYTF; CDR3nt: TGTGCCATACGCGAGGGCTACACCTTC
j_gene: TRBJ1-1; d_gene: NA; abundance: NA; v_gene: TRBV7-6; CDR3aa: CASIHRREEAFF; CDR3nt: TGTGCCAGCATTCATCGGAGGGAAGAAGCTTTCTTT
j_gene: TRBJ2-3; d_gene: NA; abundance: NA; v_gene: TRBV29-1; CDR3aa: CSVPYGDTQYF; CDR3nt: TGCAGCGTTCCATACGGGGATACGCAGTATTTT
j_gene: TRBJ1-1; d_gene: NA; abundance: NA; v_gene: TRBV27; CDR3aa: CASSLLGGSEAFF; CDR3nt: TGTGCCAGCAGTTTATTGGGGGGGAGTGAAGCTTTCTTT
j_gene: TRBJ1-2; d_gene: NA; abundance: once; v_gene: TRBV9; CDR3aa: CASSDSTANYGYTF; CDR3nt: TGTGCCAGCAGCGACTCGACAGCTAACTATGGCTACACCTTC
j_gene: TRBJ1-2; d_gene: NA; abundance: NA; v_gene: TRBV11-2; CDR3aa: CASSLGSGGYTF; CDR3nt: TGTGCCAGCAGCTTAGGAAGTGGCGGCTACACCTTC
j_gene: TRBJ2-1; d_gene: TRBD1; abundance: NA; v_gene: TRBV5-1; CDR3aa: CASSSQGTSYNEQFF; CDR3nt: TGCGCCAGCAGCTCACAGGGGACCTCCTACAATGAGCAGTTCTTC
j_gene: TRBJ2-7; d_gene: TRBD2; abundance: NA; v_gene: TRBV27; CDR3aa: CASSSSGRGLNSYEQYF; CDR3nt: TGTGCCAGCAGTTCTAGCGGGAGGGGATTAAACTCCTACGAGCAGTACTTC
j_gene: TRBJ2-2; d_gene: TRBD2; abundance: NA; v_gene: TRBV30; CDR3aa: CAWSSGGRAVGELFF; CDR3nt: TGTGCCTGGAGTTCTGGCGGGAGGGCCGTCGGGGAGCTGTTTTTT
j_gene: TRBJ1-5; d_gene: NA; abundance: NA; v_gene: TRBV1; CDR3aa: CTSSPPGQDSNQPQHF; CDR3nt: TGCACCAGCAGCCCCCCAGGACAGGATAGCAATCAGCCCCAGCATTTT
j_gene: TRBJ2-2; d_gene: NA; abundance: NA; v_gene: TRBV7-8; CDR3aa: CASSFLAGDTGELFF; CDR3nt: TGTGCCAGCAGCTTCCTGGCAGGGGACACCGGGGAGCTGTTTTTT
j_gene: TRBJ1-1; d_gene: NA; abundance: NA; v_gene: TRBV7-6; CDR3aa: CASSLALRSEAFF; CDR3nt: TGTGCCAGCAGCTTAGCGCTCAGGTCGGAAGCTTTCTTT
j_gene: TRBJ1-2; d_gene: TRBD1; abundance: NA; v_gene: TRBV6-5; CDR3aa: CASSYSRQGRFYGYTF; CDR3nt: TGTGCCAGCAGTTACTCGAGACAGGGGAGATTCTATGGCTACACCTTC
j_gene: TRBJ2-5; d_gene: NA; abundance: NA; v_gene: TRBV2; CDR3aa: CASSEGTQETQYF; CDR3nt: TGTGCCAGCAGTGAAGGCACTCAAGAGACCCAGTACTTC
j_gene: TRBJ1-2; d_gene: NA; abundance: NA; v_gene: TRBV7-9; CDR3aa: CASSLEGDANYGYTF; CDR3nt: TGTGCCAGCAGCTTAGAAGGAGATGCTAACTATGGCTACACCTTC
j_gene: TRBJ2-1; d_gene: NA; abundance: NA; v_gene: TRBV6-4; CDR3aa: CASSERPSPYNEQFF; CDR3nt: TGTGCCAGCAGTGAGCGGCCCTCCCCCTACAATGAGCAGTTCTTC
j_gene: TRBJ2-1; d_gene: NA; abundance: NA; v_gene: TRBV7-9; CDR3aa: CASTGNNEQFF; CDR3nt: TGTGCCAGCACAGGGAACAATGAGCAGTTCTTC
j_gene: TRBJ2-4; d_gene: TRBD1; abundance: NA; v_gene: TRBV7-3; CDR3aa: CASNHLTGHPRNIQYF; CDR3nt: TGTGCCAGCAACCATTTGACAGGGCACCCCCGGAACATTCAGTACTTC
j_gene: TRBJ1-2; d_gene: NA; abundance: few; v_gene: TRBV2; CDR3aa: CASSTGMLYGYTF; CDR3nt: TGTGCCAGCAGCACAGGGATGCTATACGGCTACACCTTC
j_gene: TRBJ2-7; d_gene: TRBD1; abundance: NA; v_gene: TRBV18; CDR3aa: CASSPHPGQASEQYF; CDR3nt: TGTGCCAGCTCACCCCATCCGGGACAGGCATCTGAGCAGTACTTC
j_gene: TRBJ2-1; d_gene: NA; abundance: NA; v_gene: TRBV7-9; CDR3aa: CATWQGGPYNEQFF; CDR3nt: TGTGCCACTTGGCAGGGAGGACCCTACAATGAGCAGTTCTTC
j_gene: TRBJ2-2; d_gene: NA; abundance: NA; v_gene: TRBV5-1; CDR3aa: CASRSGQMNTGELFF; CDR3nt: TGCGCCAGCAGATCAGGACAGATGAACACCGGGGAGCTGTTTTTT
j_gene: TRBJ2-1; d_gene: NA; abundance: NA; v_gene: TRBV29-1; CDR3aa: CSVALTSRKWEQFF; CDR3nt: TGCAGCGTAGCCCTAACTAGCAGAAAGTGGGAGCAGTTCTTC
j_gene: TRBJ2-3; d_gene: TRBD2; abundance: NA; v_gene: TRBV2; CDR3aa: CASGGAGGDTQYF; CDR3nt: TGTGCCAGCGGCGGGGCGGGGGGAGATACGCAGTATTTT
j_gene: TRBJ1-2; d_gene: NA; abundance: NA; v_gene: TRBV7-9; CDR3aa: CSSSYDREGDQGSSGYTF; CDR3nt: TGTTCCAGCAGCTACGATCGAGAGGGAGATCAGGGGTCGAGTGGCTACACCTTC
j_gene: TRBJ1-2; d_gene: NA; abundance: NA; v_gene: TRBV27; CDR3aa: CASSLSSGVSSMYGYTF; CDR3nt: TGTGCCAGCAGTTTATCTTCCGGGGTGTCATCTATGTATGGCTACACCTTC
j_gene: TRBJ1-1; d_gene: TRBD1; abundance: NA; v_gene: TRBV30; CDR3aa: CAWEHRGARQAFF; CDR3nt: TGTGCCTGGGAACACAGGGGCGCCAGGCAAGCTTTCTTT
j_gene: TRBJ2-4; d_gene: TRBD2; abundance: NA; v_gene: TRBV5-1; CDR3aa: CASRGAGGPGGKNIQYF; CDR3nt: TGCGCCAGCAGGGGAGCGGGGGGTCCCGGCGGCAAAAACATTCAGTACTTC
j_gene: TRBJ2-3; d_gene: NA; abundance: NA; v_gene: TRBV6-1; CDR3aa: CASSDRQVSTDTQYF; CDR3nt: TGTGCCAGCAGTGATCGGCAGGTTAGCACAGATACGCAGTATTTT
j_gene: TRBJ1-1; d_gene: NA; abundance: once; v_gene: TRBV28; CDR3aa: CASSWNRVLNEEAFF; CDR3nt: TGTGCCAGCAGTTGGAACAGGGTCCTAAACGAGGAAGCTTTCTTT
j_gene: TRBJ2-4; d_gene: TRBD2; abundance: once; v_gene: TRBV11-2; CDR3aa: CASSNRTSGNIQYF; CDR3nt: TGTGCCAGCAGCAACAGGACTAGCGGAAACATTCAGTACTTC
j_gene: TRBJ2-2; d_gene: TRBD1; abundance: once; v_gene: TRBV2; CDR3aa: CASSETRGTGELFF; CDR3nt: TGTGCCAGCAGTGAAACCAGGGGGACCGGGGAGCTGTTTTTT
j_gene: TRBJ1-2; d_gene: TRBD1; abundance: NA; v_gene: TRBV13; CDR3aa: CASSFQDADRVLNYGYTF; CDR3nt: TGTGCCAGCAGCTTCCAGGATGCGGACAGGGTACTTAACTATGGCTACACCTTC
j_gene: TRBJ1-4; d_gene: TRBD1; abundance: NA; v_gene: TRBV28; CDR3aa: CASRTGTNEKLFF; CDR3nt: TGTGCCAGCAGGACAGGGACTAATGAAAAACTGTTTTTT
j_gene: TRBJ2-1; d_gene: TRBD2; abundance: NA; v_gene: TRBV27; CDR3aa: CASSYTSAHNEQFF; CDR3nt: TGTGCCAGCAGTTACACTAGCGCCCACAATGAGCAGTTCTTC
j_gene: TRBJ2-2; d_gene: TRBD2; abundance: NA; v_gene: TRBV7-7; CDR3aa: CASSRHSGGAGGELFF; CDR3nt: TGTGCCAGCAGCAGACACAGCGGGGGCGCCGGCGGGGAGCTGTTTTTT
j_gene: TRBJ1-5; d_gene: TRBD1; abundance: NA; v_gene: TRBV6-6; CDR3aa: CASSLQGLGQPQHF; CDR3nt: TGTGCCAGCAGTCTACAGGGGCTGGGTCAGCCCCAGCATTTT
j_gene: TRBJ1-1; d_gene: TRBD1; abundance: NA; v_gene: TRBV5-8; CDR3aa: CASSPLRQGADTEAFF; CDR3nt: TGTGCCAGCAGCCCCCTTCGACAGGGTGCTGACACTGAAGCTTTCTTT
j_gene: TRBJ2-2; d_gene: NA; abundance: NA; v_gene: TRBV7-9; CDR3aa: CASSLEAIWVTGELFF; CDR3nt: TGTGCCAGCAGCTTAGAAGCGATCTGGGTCACCGGGGAGCTGTTTTTT
j_gene: TRBJ1-4; d_gene: NA; abundance: few; v_gene: TRBV6-5; CDR3aa: CASSPDGRGSEKLFF; CDR3nt: TGTGCCAGCAGTCCGGACGGGAGGGGGAGTGAAAAACTGTTTTTT
j_gene: TRBJ1-1; d_gene: TRBD1; abundance: NA; v_gene: TRBV7-9; CDR3aa: CASSPGQDTEAFF; CDR3nt: TGTGCCAGCAGCCCCGGACAGGACACTGAAGCTTTCTTT
j_gene: TRBJ1-2; d_gene: TRBD1; abundance: NA; v_gene: TRBV16; CDR3aa: CASSHTPGTGTNGYTF; CDR3nt: TGTGCCAGCAGCCATACACCGGGGACAGGGACCAATGGCTACACCTTC
j_gene: TRBJ2-6; d_gene: TRBD1; abundance: NA; v_gene: TRBV7-6; CDR3aa: CASSPIPGQSPGANVLTF; CDR3nt: TGTGCCAGCAGTCCCATCCCGGGACAGTCCCCTGGGGCCAACGTCCTGACTTTC
j_gene: TRBJ1-1; d_gene: TRBD1; abundance: NA; v_gene: TRBV30; CDR3aa: CAWSQTPQGRVSEAFF; CDR3nt: TGTGCCTGGAGTCAAACCCCACAGGGGAGAGTATCTGAAGCTTTCTTT
j_gene: TRBJ2-1; d_gene: NA; abundance: NA; v_gene: TRBV27; CDR3aa: CASSLLLGHYNEQFF; CDR3nt: TGTGCCAGCAGTTTACTTTTGGGCCATTACAATGAGCAGTTCTTC
j_gene: TRBJ2-3; d_gene: TRBD2; abundance: NA; v_gene: TRBV19; CDR3aa: CASSASGRGDTQYF; CDR3nt: TGTGCCAGTAGTGCTAGCGGGAGGGGGGATACGCAGTATTTT
j_gene: TRBJ1-2; d_gene: NA; abundance: few; v_gene: TRBV9; CDR3aa: CASTGSSLSGYGYTF; CDR3nt: TGTGCCAGCACCGGGTCTTCTTTAAGTGGCTATGGCTACACCTTC
j_gene: TRBJ1-2; d_gene: TRBD1; abundance: NA; v_gene: TRBV30; CDR3aa: CAWSVEGASGYTF; CDR3nt: TGTGCCTGGAGTGTAGAGGGGGCGAGCGGCTACACCTTC
j_gene: TRBJ2-2; d_gene: NA; abundance: NA; v_gene: TRBV7-9; CDR3aa: CSSGRPGGELFF; CDR3nt: TGTTCCAGCGGGAGACCAGGGGGCGAGCTGTTTTTT